These 28 T cell receptor beta chains came from one sample sequenced in a study of shared clonotypes between healthy human individuals. Selected positively for CCR7 and CD45RO-negative, naive CD8 cells excluded terminally differentiated effector memory CD45RA+ cells. The data were produced by immunoSEQ multiplex PCR, yet TCRdb's version contains in-frame clones alone and is incomplete. The table has around 1,900,000 clones, 93% seen once. The sequenced sample consisted of naive CD8+ T cells from PBMCs. The receptors were gathered from a man aged 18 to 30 in good health. Some clones in this sample may be carry-over from other donors' samples.

The CDR3 nucleotides read TGTGCCAGCAGCCACAACGAGGGGACCGGGGAGCTGTTTTTT. Translated: CASSHNEGTGELFF. The chain is built from TRBV14 and TRBJ2-2, with D perhaps matching TRBD1 or TRBD2 (5 bases each). With 3 bases removed from V and 5 bases from J, the gap between germline ends came to 10 bases. This CDR3 region has 14 residues. Germline values: CDR1 SGHDN, CDR2 FVKESK.

Details on this clone: The sample has other DNA sequences that encode this CDR3 too. This rearrangement joins TRBV5-4 to TRBJ2-7; D ambiguous. This CDR3 is built from 14 residues. Germline assignment: CDR1 SGHNT and CDR2 YYREEE (reference sequence). Trimming left V 4 bases short and J 3 bases short, with 14 bases between. This chain's CDR3 is CASSLGDRSYEQYF. The CDR3 DNA sequence: TGTGCCAGCAGCCTTGGTGACCGAAGCTACGAGCAGTACTTC.

This chain connects TRBV30 to TRBJ2-2; no firm D call. The germline V gene has CDR1 GTSNPN and CDR2 SVGIG (reference sequence). Trimming stripped 2 bases from V and 1 base from J, with 5 bases between. The CDR3 consists of 13 residues. The CDR3 DNA follows: TGTGCCTGGAGTCCGGAGAACACCGGGGAGCTGTTTTTT. Translating gives CAWSPENTGELFF.

V is TRBV14 and J is TRBJ2-7, with D unclear. The germline gives CDR1 SGHDN, CDR2 FVKESK. V lost 3 bases, J lost 6 bases, and 12 bases lay in between. This CDR3 spans 13 amino acids. CDR3 sequence (DNA): TGTGCCAGCAGCCATGCTATCGGAAGCGAGCAGTACTTC. The encoded protein is CASSHAIGSEQYF. The entire variable domain, with the rest obtained from reference TRBV14 and TRBJ2-7, is as follows: EAGVTQFPSHSVIEKGQTVTLRCDPISGHDNLYWYRRVMGKEIKFLLHFVKESKQDESGMPNNRFLAERTGGTYSTLKVQPAELEDSGVYFCASSHAIGSEQYFGPGTRLTVT.

The chain recombines TRBV5-1 with TRBJ2-1, with a possible D match to TRBD2 (6 bases). Germline V CDR1 and CDR2: SGHRS, YFSETQ. The CDR3 covers 16 residues. With 0 bases removed from V and 0 bases from J, the gap between germline ends came to 10 bases. Written as DNA, the CDR3 is TGCGCCAGCAGCTTGGCCCCCGGGGGCTCCTACAATGAGCAGTTCTTC. Residues: CASSLAPGGSYNEQFF.

The chain joins TRBV28 to TRBJ2-3; D might be TRBD2 (5 bases). Trimming left V 3 bases short and J 6 bases short, with 19 bases between. Germline loops: CDR1 MDHEN, CDR2 SYDVKM. The CDR3 runs 16 residues. The CDR3 is CASSFLDRTRGDTQYF. CDR3 sequence (DNA): TGTGCCAGCAGTTTCTTGGACCGCACAAGAGGGGATACGCAGTATTTT. Full variable domain (rest looked up from reference TRBV28 and TRBJ2-3): DVKVTQSSRYLVKRTGEKVFLECVQDMDHENMFWYRQDPGLGLRLIYFSYDVKMKEKGDIPEGYSVSREKKERFSLILESASTNQTSMYLCASSFLDRTRGDTQYFGPGTRLTVL.

This rearrangement joins TRBV28 to TRBJ1-5, with D possibly TRBD1 on 6 matching bases. CDR1 and CDR2 from the germline V gene are MDHEN and SYDVKM. The CDR3 loop spans 13 amino acids. The V end lost 6 bases, the J end lost 7 bases, and 13 bases lay between the germline ends. CDR3 coding DNA: TGTGCCAGCAGCCAAGGGGGGAGCCAGCCCCAGCATTTT. Encoded protein: CASSQGGSQPQHF.

This chain connects TRBV28 to TRBJ1-3, with D possibly matching TRBD1 (5 bases). Germline CDR1 MDHEN, CDR2 SYDVKM. The CDR3 length is 15 residues. The germline V and J ends were trimmed by 3 bases and 2 bases, with 11 bases remaining between them. The CDR3 loop reads CASSFRGGAGNTIYF. The CDR3 DNA follows: TGTGCCAGCAGTTTTCGGGGCGGTGCTGGAAACACCATATATTTT.

The V gene is TRBV18, the J gene TRBJ1-5; the match to TRBD1 covers 7 bases. The CDR3 totals 14 residues. The trim removed 5 bases at V and 7 bases at J, leaving 8 bases unmatched. Germline V gene sequence: CDR1 KGHSH, CDR2 LQKENI. CDR3 nucleotides: TGTGCCAGCTCATCCCCGGGACAGCTACAGCCCCAGCATTTT. Encoded protein: CASSSPGQLQPQHF.

Only one count was recorded for this clone. This rearrangement joins TRBV5-6 to TRBJ2-4; 8 bases align to TRBD1. Germline V gives CDR1 SGHDT, CDR2 YYEEEE. There are 14 residues in the CDR3. J was trimmed by 4 bases and V by 6 bases; bases with no gene match: 6. CDR3 nucleotides: TGTGCCAGCACCATTGGACAGGGAAAAAACATTCAGTACTTC. Amino acids: CASTIGQGKNIQYF.

The chain combines TRBV12-5 with TRBJ2-1; D perhaps matches TRBD1 (6 bases). In germline, CDR1 is LGHNT, CDR2 FRNRAP. CDR3 length: 18 residues. The germline V and J ends were trimmed by 1 base and 6 bases, with 22 bases remaining between them. The CDR3, as DNA: TGTGCTAGTGGTTTGGCTTATACAGGGACCCCTACGGGCAATGAGCAGTTCTTC. Translated, it gives CASGLAYTGTPTGNEQFF.

V gene TRBV5-6 combines with J gene TRBJ2-7; the D gene is possibly TRBD1 (5 bases). The length of the CDR3 is 13 residues. V was shortened by 5 bases and J by 4 bases, with 13 bases between the two germline ends. Germline assignment: CDR1 SGHDT and CDR2 YYEEEE. CDR3 in DNA: TGTGCCAGCAGGGTAAGGGGTGAGTACGAGCAGTACTTC. Translating it yields CASRVRGEYEQYF.

The chain has TRBV7-9 and TRBJ1-2; 8 bases align to TRBD1. This CDR3 is built from 16 residues. The trim removed 5 bases at V and 0 bases at J, leaving 8 bases unmatched. The germline V gene has CDR1 SEHNR and CDR2 FQNEAQ (reference sequence). CDR3 in amino acids: CASSPADRETNYGYTF. DNA for the CDR3: TGTGCCAGCAGCCCAGCGGACAGGGAAACTAACTATGGCTACACCTTC.

The chain joins TRBV14 to TRBJ2-5; D is unresolved. V lost 1 base to trimming and J lost 9 bases, with 30 bases between them. Germline CDR1 and CDR2: SGHDN and FVKESK. The CDR3 has 19 amino acids. CDR3 nucleotides: TGTGCCAGCAGCCAAGTCTCTCCCCTCGGCGTTGGGTCCCATGAGGCCCAGTACTTC. It encodes CASSQVSPLGVGSHEAQYF.

The J gene is TRBJ1-1, the V gene TRBV19; D unresolved. V was clipped by 0 bases and J by 7 bases, with 6 bases between them. The CDR3 sequence is 12 residues long. Germline V gene data show CDR1 as LNHDA and CDR2 as SQIVND (reference sequence). The CDR3 DNA follows: TGTGCCAGTAGTATAGACCGCCATGAAGCTTTCTTT. This gives the protein CASSIDRHEAFF.

The chain has TRBV13 and TRBJ2-4, with TRBD1 as a possible D gene (6 bases). The CDR3 spans 15 residues. The V gene lost 1 base and the J gene lost 5 bases, with 12 bases spanning the gap. Germline V gene lookup returns CDR1 PRHDT and CDR2 FYEKMQ (reference sequence). This CDR3 is CASSLVRDIQNIQYF. CDR3 bases: TGTGCCAGCAGCTTAGTCCGGGACATCCAAAACATTCAGTACTTC.

This rearrangement joins TRBV19 to TRBJ2-1; 7 bases line up with TRBD1. From germline, CDR1 is LNHDA and CDR2 SQIVND (reference sequence). The CDR3 consists of 16 residues. After removal of 3 bases from V and 0 bases from J, the junction contained 5 bases not matched to a gene. The CDR3 spells CASSIDRAYSYNEQFF. CDR3 sequence (DNA): TGTGCCAGTAGTATCGACAGGGCTTACTCCTACAATGAGCAGTTCTTC.

This clone was recorded a few times. Here the CDR3 reads CASSSNMNTEAFF. The CDR3 DNA reads as TGTGCCAGCAGCTCCAACATGAACACTGAAGCTTTCTTT. The gene calls are TRBV5-6 and TRBJ1-1; D gene unclear. There are 13 residues in the CDR3. The germline gives CDR1 SGHDT, CDR2 YYEEEE. The V end was cut by 3 bases, the J end by 0 bases, with 6 bases between.

The rearrangement uses TRBV30 and TRBJ2-1; D call uncertain. V was cut by 5 bases and J by 5 bases, with 4 bases left in between. In germline, CDR1 is GTSNPN, CDR2 SVGIG (reference sequence). The CDR3 contains 10 residues. CDR3 protein: CAWEHNEQFF. CDR3 nucleotide sequence: TGTGCCTGGGAGCACAATGAGCAGTTCTTC.

The chain employs TRBV27 and TRBJ2-2, with D perhaps TRBD1 (6 bases). The CDR3 is 15 amino acids. Germline CDR1 MNHEY, CDR2 SMNVEV (reference sequence). The V and J ends lost 0 bases and 10 bases respectively, with 15 bases between them. CDR3 residues: CASSLSWGPALELFF. The CDR3 DNA follows: TGTGCCAGCAGTTTATCTTGGGGGCCGGCCCTGGAGCTGTTTTTT.

The chain couples TRBV19 to TRBJ2-5; 13 bases match TRBD2. After removal of 3 bases from V and 8 bases from J, the junction contained 3 bases not matched to a gene. The CDR3 has 14 amino acids. Germline V gene data show CDR1 as LNHDA and CDR2 as SQIVND (reference sequence). In DNA, the CDR3 is TGTGCCAGTAGTATCGGACTAGCGGGAGCTACCCAGTACTTC. Its translation is CASSIGLAGATQYF.

On this clone itself: Other DNA sequences in the same sample also yield this CDR3. The chain uses TRBV7-2 and TRBJ2-7, with TRBD2 matching over 8 bases. The CDR3 is made up of 15 amino acids. Trimming cost V 3 bases and J 2 bases; bases outside gene matches: 6. Per the germline V gene, CDR1 is SGHTA and CDR2 is FQGNSA. The chain's CDR3 is CASSFTSGETYEQYF. The CDR3 DNA reads TGTGCCAGCAGCTTTACTAGCGGAGAAACCTACGAGCAGTACTTC.

The genes are TRBV11-2 and TRBJ2-7; TRBD2 matches 11 bases. Losses at the gene ends were 4 bases for V and 9 bases for J; bases not matched to a gene: 11. The CDR3 contains 15 residues. Looked up from germline, CDR1 is SGHAT and CDR2 is FQNNGV. Here the CDR3 reads CASSWVTSGRVGQYF. The DNA of the CDR3 is TGTGCCAGCAGCTGGGTTACTAGCGGGAGAGTGGGGCAGTACTTC.

J is TRBJ1-2 and V is TRBV7-9, with 8 bases identical to TRBD1. The CDR3 covers 15 residues. V trimming: 4 bases; J trimming: 12 bases; junction bases outside the gene matches: 16. The germline CDR1 and CDR2 sequences are SEHNR and FQNEAQ (reference sequence). The CDR3: CASSSRARDRPLDTF. CDR3 nucleotides: TGTGCCAGCAGCTCGAGGGCCCGGGACAGGCCACTCGACACCTTC.

The V gene is TRBV9, the J gene TRBJ1-2; D gene unclear. Trimming took 0 bases from V and 0 from J, leaving 9 bases between them. This CDR3 is 15 amino acids long. The germline V gene encodes CDR1 SGDLS and CDR2 YYNGEE. The CDR3 region has the DNA TGTGCCAGCAGCGTAGTTTCGGGAACTAACTATGGCTACACCTTC. This encodes CASSVVSGTNYGYTF.

This clone appeared once. V gene TRBV2 combines with J gene TRBJ1-1; the D is unclear. The CDR3 is 14 residues long. V lost 6 bases and J lost 6, with 17 bases in between. Germline CDR1 is SNHLY and CDR2 is FYNNEI. CDR3 nucleotide sequence: TGTGCCAGCAGCCTGATAGGACCCGGCGCTGAAGCTTTCTTT. It specifies CASSLIGPGAEAFF.

V usage is TRBV28 and J usage is TRBJ2-4; D is ambiguous. The CDR3 is 12 amino acids. Trimming took 7 bases from V and 6 from J, leaving 10 bases between them. Germline V CDR1 and CDR2: MDHEN, SYDVKM. CDR3 loop: CASIGLGNIQYF. As DNA, the CDR3 is TGTGCCAGCATAGGGCTCGGAAACATTCAGTACTTC. Full variable domain (remainder filled in from reference TRBV28 and TRBJ2-4): DVKVTQSSRYLVKRTGEKVFLECVQDMDHENMFWYRQDPGLGLRLIYFSYDVKMKEKGDIPEGYSVSREKKERFSLILESASTNQTSMYLCASIGLGNIQYFGAGTRLSVL.

As concerns this clone: The sample has other DNA sequences that encode this CDR3 too. V usage is TRBV9 and J usage is TRBJ2-1; D is ambiguous. The V end was cut by 2 bases, the J end by 5 bases, with 5 bases between. CDR1 is SGDLS, CDR2 YYNGEE, per germline. The CDR3 runs 12 residues. The CDR3 spells CASSVGNNEQFF. CDR3 nucleotides: TGTGCCAGCAGCGTTGGAAACAATGAGCAGTTCTTC.